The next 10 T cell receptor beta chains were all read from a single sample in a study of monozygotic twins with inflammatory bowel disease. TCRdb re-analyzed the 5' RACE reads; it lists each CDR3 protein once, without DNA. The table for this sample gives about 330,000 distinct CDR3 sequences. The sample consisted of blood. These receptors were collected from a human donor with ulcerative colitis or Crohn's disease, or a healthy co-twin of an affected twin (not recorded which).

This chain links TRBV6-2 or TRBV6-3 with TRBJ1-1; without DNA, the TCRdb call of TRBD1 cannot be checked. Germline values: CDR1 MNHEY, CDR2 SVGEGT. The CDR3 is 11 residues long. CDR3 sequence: CASGQGTEAFF.

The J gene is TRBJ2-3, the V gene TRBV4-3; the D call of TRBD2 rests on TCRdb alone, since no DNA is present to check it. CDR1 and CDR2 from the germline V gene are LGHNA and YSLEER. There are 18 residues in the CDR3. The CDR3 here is CASSQDRILAGVPDTQYF.

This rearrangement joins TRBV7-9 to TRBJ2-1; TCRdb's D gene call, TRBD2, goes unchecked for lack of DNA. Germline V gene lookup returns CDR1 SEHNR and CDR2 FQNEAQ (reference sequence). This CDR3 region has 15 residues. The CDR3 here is CASSSFGLDPDEQFF.

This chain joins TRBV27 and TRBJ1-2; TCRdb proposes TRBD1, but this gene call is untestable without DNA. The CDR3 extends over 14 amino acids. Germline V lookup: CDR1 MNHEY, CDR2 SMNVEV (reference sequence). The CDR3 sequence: CASSLRQGVYGYTF.

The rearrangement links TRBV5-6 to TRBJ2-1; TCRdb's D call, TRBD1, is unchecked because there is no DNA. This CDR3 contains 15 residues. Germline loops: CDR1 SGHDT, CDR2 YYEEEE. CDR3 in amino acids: CASSLVAGGFSEQFF.

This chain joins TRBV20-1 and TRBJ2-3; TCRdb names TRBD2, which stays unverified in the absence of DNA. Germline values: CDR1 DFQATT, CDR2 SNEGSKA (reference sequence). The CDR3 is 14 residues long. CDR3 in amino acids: CSATRGGSTDTQYF.

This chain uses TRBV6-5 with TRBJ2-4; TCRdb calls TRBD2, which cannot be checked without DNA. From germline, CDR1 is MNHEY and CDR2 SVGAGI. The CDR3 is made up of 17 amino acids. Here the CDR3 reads CASSYSTGAVAKNIQYF.

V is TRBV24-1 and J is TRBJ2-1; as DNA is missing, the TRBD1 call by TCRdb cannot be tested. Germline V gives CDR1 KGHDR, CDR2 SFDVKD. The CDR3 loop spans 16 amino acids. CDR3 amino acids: CATSDIPGHRDNEQFF.

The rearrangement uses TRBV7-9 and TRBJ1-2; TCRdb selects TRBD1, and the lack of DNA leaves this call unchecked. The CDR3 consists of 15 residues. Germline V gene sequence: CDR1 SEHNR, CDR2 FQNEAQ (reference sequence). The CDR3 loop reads CASSSGDRTDYGYTF. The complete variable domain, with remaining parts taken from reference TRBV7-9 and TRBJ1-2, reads DTGVSQNPRHKITKRGQNVTFRCDPISEHNRLYWYRQTLGQGPEFLTYFQNEAQLEKSRLLSDRFSAERPKGSFSTLEIQRTEQGDSAMYLCASSSGDRTDYGYTFGSGTRLTVV.

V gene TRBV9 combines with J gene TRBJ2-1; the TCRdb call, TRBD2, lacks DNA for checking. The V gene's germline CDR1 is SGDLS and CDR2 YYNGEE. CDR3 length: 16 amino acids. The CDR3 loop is CASTARLAGSYNEQFF. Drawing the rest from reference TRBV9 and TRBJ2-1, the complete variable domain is DSGVTQTPKHLITATGQRVTLRCSPRSGDLSVYWYQQSLDQGLQFLIQYYNGEERAKGNILERFSAQQFPDLHSELNLSSLELGDSALYFCASTARLAGSYNEQFFGPGTRLTVL.